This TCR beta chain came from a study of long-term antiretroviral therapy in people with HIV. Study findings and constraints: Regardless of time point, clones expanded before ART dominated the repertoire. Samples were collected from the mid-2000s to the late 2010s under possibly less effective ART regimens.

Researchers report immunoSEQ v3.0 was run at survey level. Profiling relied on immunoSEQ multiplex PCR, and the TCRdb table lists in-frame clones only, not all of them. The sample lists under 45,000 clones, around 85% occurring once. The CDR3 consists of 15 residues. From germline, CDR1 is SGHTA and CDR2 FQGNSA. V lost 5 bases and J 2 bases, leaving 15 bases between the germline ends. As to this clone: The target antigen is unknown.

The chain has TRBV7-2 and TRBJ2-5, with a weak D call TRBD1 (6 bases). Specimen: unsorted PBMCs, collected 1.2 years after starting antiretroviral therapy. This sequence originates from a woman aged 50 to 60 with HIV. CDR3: CASSEAGTPQETQYF. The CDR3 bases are TGTGCCAGCAGCGAGGCCGGGACACCACAAGAGACCCAGTACTTC.